The 14 T cell receptor beta chains below were found in one sample sequenced in a study of cytotoxic CD8 clonotypes in ibrutinib-treated CLL. Method: immunoSEQ multiplex PCR; TCRdb's copy keeps in-frame clones and lacks some. The sample shows about 72,000 clones, more than 75% of them seen only once. The sample in question was PBMCs, obtained at disease progression, from a patient treated with ibrutinib. All receptors come from a human donor with chronic lymphocytic leukemia.

The chain links TRBV9 to TRBJ1-6; no firm D call. Germline assignment: CDR1 SGDLS and CDR2 YYNGEE. The CDR3 runs to 13 residues. V shed 7 bases and J shed 7 bases, with 12 bases lying between them. The CDR3 protein is CASGKEENSPLHF. CDR3 DNA sequence: TGTGCCAGCGGGAAGGAGGAAAATTCACCCCTCCACTTT.

V and J are TRBV9 and TRBJ2-2; possible D gene TRBD2, 5 bases. With 0 bases removed from V and 0 bases from J, the gap between germline ends came to 9 bases. In germline, CDR1 is SGDLS, CDR2 YYNGEE. This CDR3 is 16 amino acids long. CDR3 DNA: TGTGCCAGCAGCGTAGGGTTAGCGCCGAACACCGGGGAGCTGTTTTTT. This encodes CASSVGLAPNTGELFF.

The V call is TRBV6-4, the J call TRBJ1-1; maybe TRBD1 (6 bases). V was cut by 6 bases and J by 6 bases, with 14 bases left in between. The CDR3 length is 13 residues. Germline assignment: CDR1 MRHNA and CDR2 SNTAGT. This chain's CDR3 is CASSPDRGAEAFF. Written as DNA, the CDR3 is TGTGCCAGCAGCCCGGACAGAGGTGCTGAAGCTTTCTTT.

V gene TRBV6-6 combines with J gene TRBJ2-5; a weak D match, TRBD2 (5 bases). The CDR3 extends over 14 amino acids. V was pared by 5 bases and J by 5 bases, with 15 bases between. Looked up from germline, CDR1 is MNHNY and CDR2 is SVGAGI (reference sequence). In nucleotides, the CDR3 is TGTGCCAGCAGTGCCCCGGCAGGCGGGGAGACCCAGTACTTC. Its protein product is CASSAPAGGETQYF.

This clone was counted a few times. V and J are TRBV6-5 and TRBJ1-6, with D perhaps TRBD1 (6 bases). This CDR3 is 14 amino acids long. CDR1 and CDR2 (germline): MNHEY, SVGAGI. V lost 5 bases and J lost 9, with 14 bases in between. The CDR3 loop is CASSTGARSSPLHF. CDR3 nucleotide sequence: TGTGCCAGCAGTACGGGGGCGAGGAGTTCACCCCTCCACTTT.

This chain links TRBV30 with TRBJ1-4; perhaps TRBD1 as D (5 bases). The germline gives CDR1 GTSNPN, CDR2 SVGIG (reference sequence). This CDR3 is built from 16 residues. The V end was cut by 3 bases, the J end by 2 bases, with 16 bases between. Here the CDR3 DNA reads TGTGCCTGGAGCCCCCCCGGGGCTGCCACTAATGAAAAACTGTTTTTT. Protein sequence: CAWSPPGAATNEKLFF.

This clone occurred once. CDR3 protein: CASSLAPDSRATNEKLFF. The CDR3 nucleotides read TGTGCCAGCAGCTTAGCTCCGGACAGCCGTGCAACTAATGAAAAACTGTTTTTT. The V gene is TRBV7-9, the J gene TRBJ1-4; D is possibly TRBD1 (6 bases). Germline loops: CDR1 SEHNR, CDR2 FQNEAQ (reference sequence). V dropped 0 bases and J dropped 0 bases, with 14 bases sitting between them. This CDR3 region has 18 residues.

This clone was observed a few times. The DNA of the CDR3 is TGTGCCAGCAGTTTCCTATTAGCGGGGGGAGAGGAGACCCAGTACTTC. This gives the protein CASSFLLAGGEETQYF. This chain uses TRBV28 with TRBJ2-5, with 10 bases aligning to TRBD2. With V trimmed by 3 bases and J by 5 bases, 9 bases remained unmatched. The CDR3 has 16 residues. Germline V gene data show CDR1 as MDHEN and CDR2 as SYDVKM.

The chain's CDR3 is CASSLEPPAGYTF. Written as DNA, the CDR3 is TGTGCCAGCAGCTTAGAGCCACCCGCTGGCTACACCTTC. The chain links TRBV11-2 to TRBJ1-2; D is unclear. V was cut by 0 bases and J by 7 bases, with 9 bases left in between. The germline CDR1 and CDR2 sequences are SGHAT and FQNNGV. The CDR3 totals 13 residues.

This clone was recorded a few times. The chain recombines TRBV19 with TRBJ1-4, with 7 bases that match TRBD1. The trim removed 3 bases at V and 5 bases at J, leaving 3 bases unmatched. Germline CDR1 and CDR2: LNHDA and SQIVND (reference sequence). The CDR3 is made up of 14 amino acids. The CDR3 nucleotides read TGTGCCAGTAGTATTGGGACAGCGAATGAAAAACTGTTTTTT. Its protein is CASSIGTANEKLFF. The entire variable domain, with the rest obtained from reference TRBV19 and TRBJ1-4, is as follows: DGGITQSPKYLFRKEGQNVTLSCEQNLNHDAMYWYRQDPGQGLRLIYYSQIVNDFQKGDIAEGYSVSREKKESFPLTVTSAQKNPTAFYLCASSIGTANEKLFFGSGTQLSVL.

The rearrangement joins TRBV27 to TRBJ1-5, with D uncertain. The germline gives CDR1 MNHEY, CDR2 SMNVEV (reference sequence). The V gene lost 2 bases and the J gene lost 3 bases, with 11 bases spanning the gap. This CDR3 has 15 residues. This chain's CDR3 is CASSLLPHPNQPQHF. The CDR3 DNA is TGTGCCAGCAGTTTACTCCCGCACCCCAATCAGCCCCAGCATTTT.

The rearrangement joins TRBV5-1 to TRBJ1-2; 7 bases are a match to TRBD1. CDR1 is SGHRS and CDR2 is YFSETQ in the germline V gene. The CDR3 loop spans 15 amino acids. Unmatched junction bases numbered 9, after V lost 1 base and J lost 6 bases. DNA for the CDR3: TGCGCCAGCAGCTTGCCACGACAGGGATCGGATGGCTACACCTTC. This gives the protein CASSLPRQGSDGYTF.

The V and J genes are TRBV6-5 and TRBJ1-5; 8 bases are a match to TRBD1. This CDR3 contains 14 residues. The ends lost 6 bases at V and 5 bases at J; junction bases unmatched: 6. Germline assignment: CDR1 MNHEY and CDR2 SVGAGI. For the CDR3, the DNA is TGTGCCAGCAGCTCCGGACAGGGCTATCAGCCCCAGCATTTT. Amino acid sequence: CASSSGQGYQPQHF.

The chain employs TRBV11-1 and TRBJ2-7; TRBD2 matches at 8 bases. CDR1 and CDR2 from the germline V gene are SGHAT and FQDESV (reference sequence). The trim removed 8 bases at V and 3 bases at J, leaving 9 bases unmatched. The CDR3 loop spans 14 amino acids. The CDR3 region has the DNA TGTGCCAGCGCCGGGGGGGGCGCTTTCTACGAGCAGTACTTC. Its translation: CASAGGGAFYEQYF. The full variable domain, with the rest looked up from reference TRBV11-1 and TRBJ2-7, is EAEVAQSPRYKITEKSQAVAFWCDPISGHATLYWYRQILGQGPELLVQFQDESVVDDSQLPKDRFSAERLKGVDSTLKIQPAELGDSAMYLCASAGGGAFYEQYFGPGTRLTVT.